The clone carrying this TCR beta chain occurred many times. These data belong to a study of T cells in Graves' hyperthyroidism and ophthalmopathy. Across the study: Blood from the periphery was taken at initial diagnosis, before any treatment.

Among ophthalmopathy patients, the Clinical Activity Score reached at least 3, the NOSPECS grade reached at least 4, and duration remained under 3 months. The study based diagnoses on clinical symptoms, serum thyroxine and TRAb, thyroid ultrasound and orbital computed tomography. 10 ml fresh peripheral blood yielded the PBMCs. TCR beta CDR3 region amplification was performed from RNA transcripts. The primer set for the first-round RT-PCR of the TCR CDR3 was HTBI. TCRdb fed the multiplex PCR reads into MiXCR, producing one record per CDR3 protein. The sample yields about 600,000 distinct CDR3 sequences, 16% seen once. Trimming left V 5 bases short and J 0 bases short, with 16 bases between. CDR1 SNHLY and CDR2 FYNNEI come from the germline V gene. CDR3 size: 16 residues.

The receptor was isolated from a woman aged 40 to 49 with Graves' ophthalmopathy. The chain combines TRBV2 with TRBJ2-5; D might be TRBD1 (6 bases). Sequenced: blood. CDR3 nucleotide sequence: TGTGCCAGCAGTCGTACAAACAGGGTCGACCAAGAGACCCAGTACTTC. It codes for CASSRTNRVDQETQYF. The full variable domain, completed using reference TRBV2 and TRBJ2-5, is EPEVTQTPSHQVTQMGQEVILRCVPISNHLYFYWYRQILGQKVEFLVSFYNNEISEKSEIFDDQFSVERPDGSNFTLKIRSTKLEDSAMYFCASSRTNRVDQETQYFGPGTRLLVL.